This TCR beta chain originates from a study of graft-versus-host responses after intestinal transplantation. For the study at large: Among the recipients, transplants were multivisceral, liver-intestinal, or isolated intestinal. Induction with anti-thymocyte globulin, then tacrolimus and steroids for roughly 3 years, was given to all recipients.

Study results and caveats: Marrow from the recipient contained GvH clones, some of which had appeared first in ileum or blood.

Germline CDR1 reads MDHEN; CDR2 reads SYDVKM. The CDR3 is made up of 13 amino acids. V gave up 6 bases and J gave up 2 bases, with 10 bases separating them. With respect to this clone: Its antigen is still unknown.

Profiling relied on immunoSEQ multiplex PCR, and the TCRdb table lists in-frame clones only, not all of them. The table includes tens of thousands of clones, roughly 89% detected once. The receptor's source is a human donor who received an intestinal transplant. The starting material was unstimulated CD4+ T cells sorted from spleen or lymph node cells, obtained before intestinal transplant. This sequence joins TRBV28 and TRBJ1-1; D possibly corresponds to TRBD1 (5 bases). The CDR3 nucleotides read TGTGCCAGCAGCAGGGTTCTAAACACTGAAGCTTTCTTT. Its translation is CASSRVLNTEAFF.